The entry below describes one TCR beta chain. No antigen is known for it. The CDR3 extends over 14 amino acids. Trimming took 3 bases from V and 0 from J, leaving 7 bases between them. The germline V gene encodes CDR1 SGHAT and CDR2 FQNNGV. This specimen belongs to a study of CD8+ T cells in alopecia areata. Study results and limitations: Lesional scalp, especially alopecia totalis/universalis, showed higher clonality than normal scalp. Sharing of TCRs across patients appeared less clear than in mice, possibly for HLA-related reasons.

The sequencing template was cDNA reverse transcribed from extracted RNA. Measured with immunoSEQ multiplex PCR; TCRdb has only the in-frame clones, and not every one. The sample yields 85,000 to 110,000 clones, about 60% seen once. This clonotype was sampled from a human donor in good health. Sequenced input: CD4+ T cells sorted from blood. The chain carries TRBV11-2 and TRBJ2-3; tentatively, D is TRBD1 (5 bases). For the CDR3, the DNA is TGTGCCAGCAGCTTTGGACATAGCACAGATACGCAGTATTTT. It translates to CASSFGHSTDTQYF.